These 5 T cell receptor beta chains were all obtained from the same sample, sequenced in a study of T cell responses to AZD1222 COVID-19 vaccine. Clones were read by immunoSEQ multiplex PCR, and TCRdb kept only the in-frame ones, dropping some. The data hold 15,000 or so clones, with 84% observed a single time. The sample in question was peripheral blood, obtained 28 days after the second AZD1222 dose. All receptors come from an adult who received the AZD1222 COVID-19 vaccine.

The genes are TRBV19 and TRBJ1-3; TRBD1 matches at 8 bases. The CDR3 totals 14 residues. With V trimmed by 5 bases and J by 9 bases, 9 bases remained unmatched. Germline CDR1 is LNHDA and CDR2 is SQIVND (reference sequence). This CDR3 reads CASSLGQAERTIYF. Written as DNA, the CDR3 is TGTGCCAGTAGTTTGGGACAGGCGGAACGCACCATATATTTT. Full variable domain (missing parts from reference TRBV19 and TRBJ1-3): DGGITQSPKYLFRKEGQNVTLSCEQNLNHDAMYWYRQDPGQGLRLIYYSQIVNDFQKGDIAEGYSVSREKKESFPLTVTSAQKNPTAFYLCASSLGQAERTIYFGEGSWLTVV.

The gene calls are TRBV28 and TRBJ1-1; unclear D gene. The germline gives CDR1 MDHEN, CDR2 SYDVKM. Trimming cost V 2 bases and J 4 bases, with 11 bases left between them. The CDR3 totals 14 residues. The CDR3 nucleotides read TGTGCCAGCAGTTTAAACGGCGGCGTCACTGAAGCTTTCTTT. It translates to CASSLNGGVTEAFF.

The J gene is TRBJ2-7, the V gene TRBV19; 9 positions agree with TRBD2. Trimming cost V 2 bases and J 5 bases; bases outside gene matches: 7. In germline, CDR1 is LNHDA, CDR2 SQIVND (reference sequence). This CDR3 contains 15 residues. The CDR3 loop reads CASSILASGVDEQYF. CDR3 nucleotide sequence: TGTGCCAGTAGTATATTGGCTAGCGGGGTCGACGAGCAGTACTTC.

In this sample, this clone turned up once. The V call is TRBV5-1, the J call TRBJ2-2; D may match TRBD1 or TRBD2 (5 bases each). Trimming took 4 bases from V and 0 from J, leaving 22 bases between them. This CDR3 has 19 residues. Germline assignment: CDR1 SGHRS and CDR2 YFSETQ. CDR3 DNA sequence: TGCGCCAGCAGCCAACAAACCCGGGACGGAGGACCGAACACCGGGGAGCTGTTTTTT. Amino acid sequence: CASSQQTRDGGPNTGELFF.

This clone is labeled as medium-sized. The CDR3 bases are TGTGCCAGCGGGGACTTAAGCTCCTACAATGAGCAGTTCTTC. Translating gives CASGDLSSYNEQFF. The chain uses TRBV2 and TRBJ2-1; tentative D call: TRBD2 (6 bases). V was shortened by 8 bases and J by 0 bases, with 11 bases between the two germline ends. The germline gives CDR1 SNHLY, CDR2 FYNNEI. This CDR3 has 14 residues.